This T cell receptor (beta chain) was retrieved from a study (dated by TCRdb to 2013 to 2016). Study-level background: The study examined whether tumor-infiltrating Tregs in breast cancer are drawn from blood Tregs or arise in situ by conversion from other CD4+ T cell subsets.

Summary of the overall study and its limitations: The TCR alpha and beta sequences of tumor-infiltrating Tregs showed the greatest overlap with tumor naive CD4+ T cells, followed by blood naive CD4+ T cells. Rather than covering whole repertoires, validation in the larger cohort was restricted to a single TCR beta V-J rearrangement. The TCR gene usage of tumor memory CD4+ T cells clustered together with blood and lymph node memory CD4+ cells and with lymph node naive CD4+ cells.

Cells that were CD4+CD25+CD127-/low were the ones isolated as Tregs. Tregs, naive and memory CD4+ T cells from tumor, blood and ipsilateral draining lymph nodes of a handful of breast cancer patients underwent full-length TCR alpha and beta sequencing. Tumor tissue and lymph nodes from ipsilateral axillary dissection were perfused with PBS, minced and digested with collagenase I and hyaluronidase. A purity exceeding 90% was confirmed by FACS for the sorted cell populations. V drops 1 base and J drops 5 bases, leaving 8 bases in between. Including cysteine and phenylalanine, the CDR3 has 13 amino acids. The retained sequence is limited to the CDR3, 39 bases, with the frame set at the first base. Looking up the germline V gene yields CDR1 MGHRA and CDR2 YSYEKL. The sample holds a few counts of this clonotype. This receptor's antigen is unknown. Qualities for individual bases were not recorded, and no much larger clone is one base off.

Full-length TCR variable regions were amplified by 5' RACE PCR with constant-region reverse primers, and semi-nested PCR with Nested Universal Primer A was subsequently performed. The ReliaPrep RNA Cell Miniprep System was used to extract total RNA, which was then reverse transcribed into 5'RACE-ready cDNA with the SMARTer RACE 5'/3' Kit. Multiplex adaptors were used to barcode the full-length TCR alpha and beta libraries, which were then sequenced on an Illumina MiSeq. The source study handled its data this way. Sequencing data were pooled across the five patients for each of nine subset-tissue groups and compared by unsupervised clustering of TCR gene usage. Repertoire similarity was calculated with the Morisita-Horn index, weighting shared sequences by their contribution to each repertoire. TCRdb passed the public sequencing reads through fastp at Q25 and MiXCR, retaining productive beta sequences. CDR3 protein duplicates are merged, each entry listing the most common genes and DNA. The V and J calls shown here were made by TCRdb, not taken from the authors' results. The sample data list tens of thousands of distinct CDR3 sequences, and more than 25% of these were observed just once. The ten largest clonotypes hold approximately 2.2% of the sample.

The chain joins TRBV4-1 to TRBJ1-2; no confident D gene assignment can be made. The material sequenced was tumor-infiltrating Tregs sorted from the breast tumor. The TCR was taken from a female donor with breast cancer. Read as DNA, the sequence is TGCGCCAGCAGCCAAGTCGCAGCTTATGGCTACACCTTC. This translates into CASSQVAAYGYTF.